A single sample is the source of the 22 T cell receptor beta chains below, sequenced in a study of Tregs in tolerant kidney transplant recipients. Mixed chimerism was transient after nonmyeloablative marrow transplants from related graft donors. The table came from immunoSEQ multiplex PCR; TCRdb's copy has only in-frame clones and leaves some out. This table holds about 64,000 clones, around 87% found once. The sequenced sample was CD4+ T cells from blood (PBMCs), obtained 6 months after the transplant. All receptors come from a human patient who received a combined kidney and bone marrow transplant. Some T cells may have come from the graft donor.

The chain carries TRBV29-1 and TRBJ2-7; a weak D match, TRBD2 (6 bases). CDR3 size: 12 residues. Trimming stripped 6 bases from V and 7 bases from J, with 16 bases between. Germline V gives CDR1 SQVTM, CDR2 ANQGSEA. The CDR3 loop is CSVEGPAGEQYF. DNA of the CDR3: TGCAGCGTAGAGGGCCCCGCGGGGGAGCAGTACTTC.

V usage is TRBV25-1 and J usage is TRBJ2-1; 7 bases are shared with TRBD1. CDR1 MGHDK and CDR2 SYGVNS come from the germline V gene. Trimming took 1 base from V and 5 from J; bases not matched to a gene: 8. The CDR3 is 16 residues long. CDR3: CASSEFEGARDNEQFF. The CDR3 DNA sequence: TGTGCCAGCAGTGAATTTGAGGGGGCGAGGGACAATGAGCAGTTCTTC.

This clone appeared a few times. CDR3 protein: CASSLRDRGPEAFF. The CDR3 bases are TGTGCCAGCAGCTTGCGGGACAGAGGACCCGAAGCTTTCTTT. The gene calls are TRBV5-6 and TRBJ1-1, with TRBD1 matching 7 bases. V was clipped by 1 base and J by 8 bases; unmatched bases: 8. The CDR3 is made up of 14 amino acids. Looked up from germline, CDR1 is SGHDT and CDR2 is YYEEEE. The variable domain in full, completed from reference TRBV5-6 and TRBJ1-1, reads DAGVTQSPTHLIKTRGQQVTLRCSPKSGHDTVSWYQQALGQGPQFIFQYYEEEERQRGNFPDRFSGHQFPNYSSELNVNALLLGDSALYLCASSLRDRGPEAFFGQGTRLTVV.

The chain joins TRBV6-6 to TRBJ2-1, with 8 bases that match TRBD2. This CDR3 region has 16 residues. Trimming removed 2 bases from V and 4 bases from J; junction bases left unmatched: 7. Germline V lookup: CDR1 MNHNY, CDR2 SVGAGI (reference sequence). CDR3 sequence (DNA): TGTGCCAGCAGTTACCTCGGGGGGGGAGGTTACAATGAGCAGTTCTTC. Its translation is CASSYLGGGGYNEQFF.

This chain joins TRBV5-1 and TRBJ1-1; 10 bases map to TRBD1. V lost 4 bases, J lost 1 base, and 4 bases stayed unmatched. The CDR3 is made up of 15 amino acids. Germline CDR1 SGHRS, CDR2 YFSETQ. CDR3 DNA sequence: TGCGCCAGCAGCAGGGGACAGGGGACGAACACTGAAGCTTTCTTT. Protein product: CASSRGQGTNTEAFF.

Only a few counts were recorded for this clone. The chain couples TRBV10-3 to TRBJ1-2; unclear D gene. Germline V gene sequence: CDR1 ENHRY, CDR2 SYGVKD. This CDR3 has 15 amino acids. V was shortened by 6 bases and J by 6 bases, with 20 bases between the two germline ends. CDR3 sequence reads: CAISPGGILKDGYTF. The CDR3 coding sequence is TGTGCCATCAGCCCTGGAGGGATCCTCAAGGATGGCTACACCTTC.

The chain links TRBV5-4 to TRBJ1-1; 7 bases fit TRBD1. The CDR3 is 13 residues long. The trim removed 2 bases at V and 4 bases at J, leaving 2 bases unmatched. CDR1 and CDR2 from the germline V gene are SGHNT and YYREEE (reference sequence). The CDR3 bases are TGTGCCAGCAGCTTCGACAGGGCCACTGAAGCTTTCTTT. It codes for CASSFDRATEAFF.

The table lists this clone with a count of one. The J gene is TRBJ1-5, the V gene TRBV30; D remains unclear. This CDR3 is built from 13 residues. V shed 0 bases and J shed 5 bases, with 8 bases lying between them. Per the germline V gene, CDR1 is GTSNPN and CDR2 is SVGIG (reference sequence). The CDR3 region is CAWSVLSDQPQHF. In DNA, the CDR3 is TGTGCCTGGAGTGTACTATCTGATCAGCCCCAGCATTTT.

The chain has TRBV10-3 and TRBJ2-5, with D maybe TRBD1 (6 bases). Germline V lookup: CDR1 ENHRY, CDR2 SYGVKD. The CDR3 has 14 amino acids. Trimming removed 11 bases from V and 3 bases from J, with 19 bases in between. The CDR3 region is CAVGPGRGKETQYF. CDR3 bases: TGTGCCGTCGGCCCGGGCAGGGGAAAAGAGACCCAGTACTTC.

CDR3 region: CASSPYQDEQYF. Here the CDR3 DNA reads TGTGCCAGCTCACCCTACCAGGACGAGCAGTACTTC. The V call is TRBV18, the J call TRBJ2-7; no clear D gene. The V gene's germline CDR1 is KGHSH and CDR2 LQKENI. CDR3 length equals 12 residues. Trimming removed 3 bases at V and 5 bases at J, with 8 bases between.

This sequence joins TRBV7-8 and TRBJ1-1, with no clear D. The CDR3 has 14 residues. Germline V gives CDR1 SGHVS, CDR2 FQNEAQ. V gave up 3 bases and J gave up 7 bases, with 15 bases separating them. DNA for the CDR3: TGTGCCAGCAGCTTCCGGGAGCAAGGGATTGAAGCTTTCTTT. Protein sequence: CASSFREQGIEAFF.

This clone appeared a few times. The chain is built from TRBV5-4 and TRBJ2-7; possible D gene TRBD1, 6 bases. The CDR3 has 13 residues. V was pared by 6 bases and J by 6 bases, with 16 bases between. Germline loops: CDR1 SGHNT, CDR2 YYREEE (reference sequence). The CDR3 region is CASKAGRGGEQYF. CDR3 sequence (DNA): TGTGCCAGCAAGGCAGGCAGGGGTGGCGAGCAGTACTTC. Full variable domain (rest looked up from reference TRBV5-4 and TRBJ2-7): ETGVTQSPTHLIKTRGQQVTLRCSSQSGHNTVSWYQQALGQGPQFIFQYYREEENGRGNFPPRFSGLQFPNYSSELNVNALELDDSALYLCASKAGRGGEQYFGPGTRLTVT.

CDR3 amino acids: CASSYGGRDHEQYF. CDR3 DNA: TGTGCCAGCAGTTACGGCGGGAGGGACCACGAGCAGTACTTC. The chain links TRBV6-5 to TRBJ2-7, with TRBD2 matching 9 bases. J lost 5 bases, V lost 2 bases, and 4 bases had no gene match. Germline values: CDR1 MNHEY, CDR2 SVGAGI. The CDR3 sequence is 14 residues long.

This chain connects TRBV18 to TRBJ1-4, with D perhaps matching TRBD1 (6 bases). The CDR3 has 15 amino acids. The V and J ends lost 4 bases and 8 bases respectively, with 17 bases between them. Germline V gene data show CDR1 as KGHSH and CDR2 as LQKENI. CDR3 sequence reads: CASSQTQGTGEKLFF. DNA for the CDR3: TGTGCCAGCTCACAAACACAGGGAACGGGGGAAAAACTGTTTTTT.

This chain links TRBV5-1 with TRBJ2-5, with 9 bases fitting TRBD2. The trim removed 0 bases at V and 5 bases at J, leaving 8 bases unmatched. CDR1 SGHRS and CDR2 YFSETQ come from the germline V gene. The CDR3 length is 16 residues. Here the CDR3 reads CASSLGAGGHRETQYF. DNA for the CDR3: TGCGCCAGCAGCTTGGGAGCGGGAGGTCATCGGGAGACCCAGTACTTC.

About this clone: Other DNA sequences in this specimen translate into the identical CDR3. The chain is built from TRBV18 and TRBJ2-7; unclear D gene. In germline, CDR1 is KGHSH, CDR2 LQKENI. V lost 0 bases and J lost 3, with 6 bases in between. This CDR3 is built from 13 residues. CDR3 nucleotides: TGTGCCAGCTCACCACCGCCGGGCTACGAGCAGTACTTC. This sequence encodes CASSPPPGYEQYF.

This clone is a singleton in its sample. The V and J genes are TRBV9 and TRBJ2-1, with 10 bases fitting TRBD2. V lost 5 bases, J lost 6 bases, and 11 bases stayed unmatched. CDR1 and CDR2 from the germline V gene are SGDLS and YYNGEE. CDR3 length: 16 amino acids. In nucleotides, the CDR3 is TGTGCCAGCAGGCGGAGTGGGGCTAGCGGGAGCAATGAGCAGTTCTTC. Residues: CASRRSGASGSNEQFF.

The rearrangement uses TRBV30 and TRBJ2-5, with a tentative D call TRBD1 (5 bases). Trimming cost V 1 base and J 4 bases, with 10 bases left between them. Germline CDR1 GTSNPN, CDR2 SVGIG (reference sequence). This CDR3 has 13 amino acids. The CDR3 nucleotides read TGTGCCTGGAGTGGACAGTCGGTAGAGACCCAGTACTTC. Translating gives CAWSGQSVETQYF.

The chain is built from TRBV29-1 and TRBJ2-1; D possibly corresponds to TRBD2 (5 bases). Per the germline V gene, CDR1 is SQVTM and CDR2 is ANQGSEA. This CDR3 spans 13 amino acids. The V gene lost 4 bases and the J gene lost 2 bases, with 9 bases spanning the gap. CDR3 sequence (DNA): TGCAGCGTTGTAGCGCGCACCTACAATGAGCAGTTCTTC. Amino acids: CSVVARTYNEQFF.

The chain couples TRBV18 to TRBJ2-3; possibly TRBD2 for D (7 bases). Trimming cost V 3 bases and J 5 bases, with 12 bases left between them. The germline CDR1 and CDR2 sequences are KGHSH and LQKENI. CDR3 length: 14 amino acids. CDR3 sequence (DNA): TGTGCCAGCTCACCGGGGGGGCGTTTAGATACGCAGTATTTT. Encoded protein: CASSPGGRLDTQYF.

The chain combines TRBV2 with TRBJ2-7, with 16 bases matching TRBD2. Germline-derived CDR1 and CDR2 are SNHLY and FYNNEI. The J segment lost 4 bases and the V segment lost 7 bases, leaving 7 bases of the junction unmatched. The CDR3 runs 16 residues. For the CDR3, the DNA is TGTGCCAGCATGGGACTAGCGGGGGGGCGGCAATACGAGCAGTACTTC. Encoded protein: CASMGLAGGRQYEQYF.

This clone came up once. The chain uses TRBV11-3 and TRBJ2-5; TRBD2 matches 15 bases. The end of the DNA fits TRBJ2-7 better, so the J call may be wrong. The CDR3 length is 15 residues. Per germline, CDR1 SGHNT and CDR2 YENEEA. The CDR3 DNA reads as TGTGCCAGCAGACCAGGACTAGCGGGAGGGTACGAGCAGTACTTC. This codes for CASRPGLAGGYEQYF.